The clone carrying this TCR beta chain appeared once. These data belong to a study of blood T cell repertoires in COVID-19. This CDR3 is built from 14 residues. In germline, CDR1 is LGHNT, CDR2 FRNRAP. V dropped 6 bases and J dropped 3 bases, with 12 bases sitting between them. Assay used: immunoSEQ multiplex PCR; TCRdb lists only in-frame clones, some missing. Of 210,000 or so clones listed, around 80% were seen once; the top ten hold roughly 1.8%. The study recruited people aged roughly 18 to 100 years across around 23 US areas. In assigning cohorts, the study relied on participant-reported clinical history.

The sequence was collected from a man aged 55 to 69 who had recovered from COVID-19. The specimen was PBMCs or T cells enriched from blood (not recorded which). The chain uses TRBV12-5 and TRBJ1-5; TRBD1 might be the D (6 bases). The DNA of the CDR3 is TGTGCTAGTGGCCCTGACAGGAACAATCAGCCCCAGCATTTT. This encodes CASGPDRNNQPQHF.